This T cell receptor beta chain was captured in a study of blood T cells in healthy people across ages. Across the whole study: About one barcoded beta molecule was captured per two T cells (by template switching). Study-wide points: Fewer expanded clones and more diversity marked long-lived versus aged donors. Among T cells, TCR beta diversity per million cells dropped roughly linearly as age rose.

Primed by a sample-barcoded 5' primer and a J-beta primer mix, a second PCR proceeded for 7 to 11 cycles. From the 5' RACE reads, TCRdb called clonotypes with MiXCR, one entry per CDR3 protein. The sample lists approximately 690,000 distinct CDR3 sequences, approximately 50% occurring once. There are 13 residues in the CDR3. Germline V gives CDR1 SQVTM, CDR2 ANQGSEA. This clonotype was seen a handful of times. Its cognate antigen is unknown. The J gene is TRBJ2-5, the V gene TRBV29-1; 7 nucleotides agree with TRBD1. The J call may be wrong; the DNA end is better matched by TRBJ2-7. The receptor's source is a man in his sixties in good health. The sequencing sample was made of blood. CDR3 amino acids: CSVSGQEATEQYF. CDR3 bases: TGCAGCGTTAGCGGACAGGAAGCCACCGAGCAGTACTTC.